This T cell receptor beta chain came from a study of cytomegalovirus exposure and HLA in healthy donors. Points from the study as a whole: The study flagged some 170 TCR beta chains as cytomegalovirus-associated.

This CDR3 is built from 17 residues. From germline, CDR1 is SGHRS and CDR2 YFSETQ. The V end was cut by 0 bases, the J end by 2 bases, with 15 bases between. Worth noting for this clone: Its antigen remains unknown.

Amplification used 60 Vbeta primers and 13 Jbeta primers. The repertoire was sequenced with immunoSEQ multiplex PCR; TCRdb's copy has only in-frame clones and lacks some. The sample includes 100,000 to 140,000 clones, roughly 82% seen only once; the top ten take 2% to 3%. When sampled, the donors appeared nominally healthy, though they likely had unrecorded immune exposures. The clonotype originates from a man aged 25-40 years in good health and CMV-seropositive. The chain employs TRBV5-1 and TRBJ2-1, with D tentatively TRBD2 (6 bases). Material: PBMCs. Written as DNA, the CDR3 is TGCGCCAGCAGCTTGGCAATAGGCGGGGAGACCTACAATGAGCAGTTCTTC. Its protein is CASSLAIGGETYNEQFF. The variable domain in full, completed from reference TRBV5-1 and TRBJ2-1, reads KAGVTQTPRYLIKTRGQQVTLSCSPISGHRSVSWYQQTPGQGLQFLFEYFSETQRNKGNFPGRFSGRQFSNSRSEMNVSTLELGDSALYLCASSLAIGGETYNEQFFGPGTRLTVL.